This T cell receptor (beta chain) was recorded in a study of shared clonotypes between healthy human individuals. Study-wide points: Despite large depth, rarefaction showed incomplete sorted-subset sequencing.

The count of this clone is one. What it binds is unknown. The sample holds other DNA sequences that translate to the same CDR3. The CDR3 spans 13 residues. The V and J ends lost 8 bases and 6 bases, in that order; junction bases with no gene match: 5. Germline lookup yields CDR1 MNHNS and CDR2 SASEGT. Once extracted for a subset, genomic DNA was divided evenly among several immunoSEQ plates. The method was immunoSEQ multiplex PCR; TCRdb's version includes in-frame clones alone and lacks a portion of them. This table holds approximately 2.5 million clones, around 94% found once. The sequenced material came from naive CD4+ T cells sorted from blood. The sample's subset: CD45RA+ positively selected. The receptor was derived from a man aged 18 to 29 in good health. This chain joins TRBV6-1 and TRBJ2-1; 9 bases line up with TRBD1. CDR3 protein: CASSGTGFNEQFF. For the CDR3, the DNA is TGTGCCAGCTCCGGGACAGGGTTCAATGAGCAGTTCTTC.